The 30 T cell receptor beta chains presented below share a single source sample, sequenced in a study of T cell changes during pregnancy in multiple sclerosis. The protocol was immunoSEQ multiplex PCR, while the TCRdb copy is restricted to in-frame clones and leaves out a portion. Counted here are tens of thousands of clones, 90% to 95% occurring once; the ten biggest clones make up less than 0.85%. Sequenced here: peripheral blood, sampled in the third trimester of pregnancy. The receptors were gathered from a female donor in good health, enrolled as a control in a pregnancy study.

The chain combines TRBV7-9 with TRBJ1-2; D is unresolved. From germline, CDR1 is SEHNR and CDR2 FQNEAQ (reference sequence). The germline V and J ends were trimmed by 5 bases and 5 bases, with 15 bases remaining between them. The CDR3 sequence is 14 residues long. The CDR3 DNA reads as TGTGCCAGCAGCACATCGGGATCCGATTATGGCTACACCTTC. It specifies CASSTSGSDYGYTF.

This chain uses TRBV18 with TRBJ2-3; 9 nucleotides match TRBD1. The V gene's germline CDR1 is KGHSH and CDR2 LQKENI. Trimming cost V 8 bases and J 0 bases; bases outside gene matches: 12. The CDR3 is 17 residues long. The CDR3 reads CASRMFTGGLSTDTQYF. The DNA of the CDR3 is TGTGCCAGCCGCATGTTTACAGGGGGCCTCAGCACAGATACGCAGTATTTT.

J is TRBJ1-6 and V is TRBV30; no reliable D call. The V gene's germline CDR1 is GTSNPN and CDR2 SVGIG (reference sequence). This CDR3 region has 15 residues. V lost 2 bases and J 10 bases, leaving 18 bases between the germline ends. The CDR3 DNA reads TGTGCCTGGAGTCCTACTCGACGGGAAGGATCACCCCTCCACTTT. This translates into CAWSPTRREGSPLHF.

The chain employs TRBV9 and TRBJ2-1; 7 bases are a match to TRBD2. The CDR3 is 15 residues long. J gave up 3 bases and V 3 bases, and 6 bases lay outside the gene matches. CDR1 SGDLS and CDR2 YYNGEE come from the germline V gene. The CDR3 region has the DNA TGTGCCAGCAGCGGACCTAGCGGATACTACAATGAGCAGTTCTTC. This gives the protein CASSGPSGYYNEQFF.

The J gene is TRBJ1-2, the V gene TRBV6-1; 12 bases fit TRBD1. CDR3 size: 15 residues. After removal of 4 bases from V and 7 bases from J, the junction contained 7 bases not matched to a gene. Germline V gene lookup returns CDR1 MNHNS and CDR2 SASEGT. In nucleotides, the CDR3 is TGTGCCAGCAGTGGGTTGGGACAGGGGGCGCTTGGCTACACCTTC. It codes for CASSGLGQGALGYTF.

V usage is TRBV7-9 and J usage is TRBJ1-2; no reliable D call. CDR3 length: 13 residues. Germline CDR1 and CDR2: SEHNR and FQNEAQ (reference sequence). Trimming removed 5 bases from V and 6 bases from J, with 13 bases in between. The DNA of the CDR3 is TGTGCCAGCAGCGAACGGGGTATGGATGGCTACACCTTC. Translated: CASSERGMDGYTF.

V is TRBV5-4 and J is TRBJ1-2; no clear D gene. The CDR3 has 13 residues. V was pared by 2 bases and J by 1 base, with 6 bases between. The germline V gene has CDR1 SGHNT and CDR2 YYREEE (reference sequence). CDR3 sequence (DNA): TGTGCCAGCAGCTTTACAGTTAACTATGGCTACACCTTC. Its protein is CASSFTVNYGYTF.

The chain combines TRBV5-1 with TRBJ1-1; D is uncertain. This CDR3 spans 14 amino acids. Trimming removed 3 bases from V and 4 bases from J, with 13 bases in between. Per the germline V gene, CDR1 is SGHRS and CDR2 is YFSETQ. The chain's CDR3 is CASSSQGGITEAFF. DNA for the CDR3: TGCGCCAGCAGCTCCCAAGGAGGCATCACTGAAGCTTTCTTT.

This sequence joins TRBV15 and TRBJ1-4; 8 bases align to TRBD1. J lost 5 bases, V lost 6 bases, and 2 bases had no gene match. The CDR3 is 13 residues long. Looked up from germline, CDR1 is LNHNV and CDR2 is YYDKDF (reference sequence). CDR3 residues: CATRRTGNEKLFF. The CDR3 DNA sequence: TGTGCCACCAGAAGGACAGGGAATGAAAAACTGTTTTTT.

The chain employs TRBV5-1 and TRBJ2-3, with 7 bases fitting TRBD2. Germline values: CDR1 SGHRS, CDR2 YFSETQ. The CDR3 has 16 amino acids. V was pared by 0 bases and J by 2 bases, with 6 bases of the junction left unmatched. CDR3 DNA: TGCGCCAGCAGCTTGGGACTAACTAGCGACACAGATACGCAGTATTTT. Its translation is CASSLGLTSDTDTQYF.

V usage is TRBV6-4 and J usage is TRBJ2-1; weak D call: TRBD1 (5 bases). Germline-derived CDR1 and CDR2 are MRHNA and SNTAGT. V shed 10 bases and J shed 2 bases, with 21 bases lying between them. This CDR3 is 16 amino acids long. The CDR3 DNA reads TGTGCCACCCCTCCCGTAGGTTGGGGCACCTACAATGAGCAGTTCTTC. Translating it yields CATPPVGWGTYNEQFF.

This chain links TRBV6-5 with TRBJ1-4; the match to TRBD1 covers 7 bases. Germline loops: CDR1 MNHEY, CDR2 SVGAGI. There are 14 residues in the CDR3. V trimming: 5 bases; J trimming: 7 bases; junction bases outside the gene matches: 7. The CDR3 loop reads CASSPPGQIEKLFF. CDR3 coding DNA: TGTGCCAGCAGTCCCCCGGGACAGATTGAAAAACTGTTTTTT.

The chain links TRBV5-4 to TRBJ2-4; the match to TRBD2 covers 8 bases. The junction had 6 bases not matched to a gene; V was cut back by 0 bases and J by 7 bases. The CDR3 runs to 15 residues. CDR1 is SGHNT, CDR2 YYREEE, per germline (reference sequence). CDR3 nucleotides: TGTGCCAGCAGCTTGGAGGTAGCGGGGCGGAACATTCAGTACTTC. Translation: CASSLEVAGRNIQYF.

The gene calls are TRBV9 and TRBJ2-7; TRBD1 might be the D (5 bases). The germline gives CDR1 SGDLS, CDR2 YYNGEE. The CDR3 loop spans 15 amino acids. The germline V and J ends were trimmed by 0 bases and 5 bases, with 15 bases remaining between them. CDR3 sequence reads: CASSVGGSRDNEQYF. Written as DNA, the CDR3 is TGTGCCAGCAGCGTAGGTGGTAGCAGGGATAACGAGCAGTACTTC.

Remarks on this clone: A read error may account for a junction end that differs from germline. J is TRBJ2-7 and V is TRBV19; 8 nucleotides line up with TRBD2. Germline V gives CDR1 LNHDA, CDR2 SQIVND (reference sequence). The CDR3 is made up of 15 amino acids. The CDR3 protein is CANSIAGGGDSEQYF. In nucleotides, the CDR3 is TGTGCCAATAGTATCGCGGGGGGAGGGGACTCCGAGCAGTACTTC.

This clone was recorded only once. The gene calls are TRBV18 and TRBJ2-1, with 10 bases fitting TRBD2. Germline V CDR1 and CDR2: KGHSH, LQKENI. The CDR3 length is 16 residues. Trimming cost V 5 bases and J 8 bases; bases outside gene matches: 12. CDR3 protein: CASSTLSGGAFDEQFF. CDR3 coding DNA: TGTGCCAGCTCAACTTTAAGCGGGGGGGCGTTCGATGAGCAGTTCTTC.

The rearrangement uses TRBV5-3 and TRBJ1-1; TRBD1 agrees at 9 bases. TRBV5-3 is placed among ORFs of uncertain function. CDR3 length equals 17 residues. With 4 bases clipped from V and 3 bases from J, the junction kept 13 bases outside the gene matches. This CDR3 reads CARSHTDRGRYDTEAFF. CDR3 sequence (DNA): TGTGCCAGAAGCCATACGGACAGGGGACGATACGACACTGAAGCTTTCTTT.

V usage is TRBV12-5 and J usage is TRBJ1-2; 7 nucleotides match TRBD1. This CDR3 has 11 amino acids. Germline values: CDR1 LGHNT, CDR2 FRNRAP. The V and J ends lost 3 bases and 12 bases, in that order; junction bases with no gene match: 4. The CDR3 DNA sequence: TGTGCTAGTGGTTTAAGGGACAGTAACACCTTC. Its protein is CASGLRDSNTF. The full variable domain, its missing parts supplied by reference TRBV12-5 and TRBJ1-2, is DARVTQTPRHKVTEMGQEVTMRCQPILGHNTVFWYRQTMMQGLELLAYFRNRAPLDDSGMPKDRFSAEMPDATLATLKIQPSEPRDSAVYFCASGLRDSNTFGSGTRLTVV.

V is TRBV7-9 and J is TRBJ1-5; no firm D call. This CDR3 has 14 amino acids. The V end lost 1 base, the J end lost 3 bases, and 7 bases lay between the germline ends. Per the germline V gene, CDR1 is SEHNR and CDR2 is FQNEAQ (reference sequence). This CDR3 reads CASSLGAVNQPQHF. The CDR3 nucleotides are TGTGCCAGCAGCTTAGGGGCAGTCAATCAGCCCCAGCATTTT.

The rearrangement links TRBV7-9 to TRBJ1-4; D remains unclear. Germline V gives CDR1 SEHNR, CDR2 FQNEAQ (reference sequence). This CDR3 region has 15 residues. V was cut by 2 bases and J by 5 bases, with 12 bases left in between. CDR3 coding DNA: TGTGCCAGCAGCTTAACCATCGGACTAAATGAAAAACTGTTTTTT. Amino acid sequence: CASSLTIGLNEKLFF.

This clone has more than one count but fewer than ten. At one boundary the junction diverges from the germline segment, which might be a read error. The chain uses TRBV7-9 and TRBJ1-1, with D possibly TRBD1 on 5 matching bases. Germline CDR1 SEHNR, CDR2 FQNEAQ (reference sequence). This CDR3 contains 13 residues. CDR3 coding DNA: TGTGCCAGCAGCTTAGCCAGGGCCACTGAAGCCATCTTT. This translates into CASSLARATEAIF.

The V and J genes are TRBV6-5 and TRBJ1-2; perhaps TRBD1 as D (6 bases). CDR3 size: 12 residues. With 7 bases removed from V and 8 bases from J, the gap between germline ends came to 14 bases. CDR1 is MNHEY and CDR2 is SVGAGI in the germline V gene. CDR3 DNA sequence: TGTGCCAGCACCACAGGGTGGGACGGCTACACCTTC. This codes for CASTTGWDGYTF.

The rearrangement uses TRBV6-1 and TRBJ1-4; weak D call: TRBD1 (5 bases). The germline V gene encodes CDR1 MNHNS and CDR2 SASEGT. The CDR3 runs 13 residues. V lost 6 bases and J lost 4, with 9 bases in between. CDR3 DNA sequence: TGTGCCAGCAGCCGACAGCTTAATGAAAAACTGTTTTTT. Residues: CASSRQLNEKLFF.

V usage is TRBV13 and J usage is TRBJ2-5; 9 positions agree with TRBD1. The CDR3 runs 15 residues. V dropped 5 bases and J dropped 5; count of bases not matched to a gene: 9. Looked up from germline, CDR1 is PRHDT and CDR2 is FYEKMQ (reference sequence). CDR3 amino acids: CASSPGFDRGETQYF. CDR3 DNA: TGTGCCAGCAGCCCGGGATTCGACAGGGGGGAGACCCAGTACTTC.

The V call is TRBV10-2, the J call TRBJ1-2; unclear D gene. Deletions cut 2 bases from V and 0 bases from J, with 10 bases between. The CDR3 has 15 amino acids. Germline CDR1 WSHSY, CDR2 SAAADI. In nucleotides, the CDR3 is TGCGCCAGCAGTGAGGGTTGGTCAGCTAACTATGGCTACACCTTC. It translates to CASSEGWSANYGYTF.

CDR3 sequence (DNA): TGTGCCAGCAGCTTAGTTAACAATCAGCCCCAGCATTTT. This sequence encodes CASSLVNNQPQHF. V usage is TRBV7-8 and J usage is TRBJ1-5; no clear D. The V end lost 1 base, the J end lost 3 bases, and 4 bases lay between the germline ends. The CDR3 runs to 13 residues. Germline V gene data show CDR1 as SGHVS and CDR2 as FQNEAQ.

The chain joins TRBV18 to TRBJ2-7; 9 positions agree with TRBD1. Germline V CDR1 and CDR2: KGHSH, LQKENI. CDR3 size: 15 residues. V was clipped by 0 bases and J by 2 bases; unmatched bases: 2. The CDR3 bases are TGTGCCAGCTCACCACCCGGGACAGGGACCTACGAGCAGTACTTC. It is translated as CASSPPGTGTYEQYF.

This chain links TRBV6-5 with TRBJ2-1; 8 bases match TRBD1. V gave up 8 bases and J gave up 5 bases; unmatched junction bases: 2. CDR1 MNHEY and CDR2 SVGAGI come from the germline V gene. The CDR3 contains 12 residues. The CDR3 protein is CASGQGNNEQFF. In nucleotides, the CDR3 is TGTGCCAGCGGACAGGGAAACAATGAGCAGTTCTTC.

This chain joins TRBV29-1 and TRBJ2-3; D is possibly TRBD2 (6 bases). CDR1 and CDR2 (germline): SQVTM, ANQGSEA. This CDR3 is 15 amino acids long. In nucleotides, the CDR3 is TGCACGTCCCGGAGCTCAGGAGGGTCCACAGATACGCAGTATTTT. It translates to CTSRSSGGSTDTQYF.

The chain links TRBV10-3 to TRBJ1-1, with D hard to call. V was pared by 2 bases and J by 1 base, with 11 bases between. From germline, CDR1 is ENHRY and CDR2 SYGVKD. This CDR3 contains 15 residues. The CDR3 sequence: CAISEGKSRNTEAFF. For the CDR3, the DNA is TGTGCCATCAGTGAGGGTAAATCCAGGAACACTGAAGCTTTCTTT.